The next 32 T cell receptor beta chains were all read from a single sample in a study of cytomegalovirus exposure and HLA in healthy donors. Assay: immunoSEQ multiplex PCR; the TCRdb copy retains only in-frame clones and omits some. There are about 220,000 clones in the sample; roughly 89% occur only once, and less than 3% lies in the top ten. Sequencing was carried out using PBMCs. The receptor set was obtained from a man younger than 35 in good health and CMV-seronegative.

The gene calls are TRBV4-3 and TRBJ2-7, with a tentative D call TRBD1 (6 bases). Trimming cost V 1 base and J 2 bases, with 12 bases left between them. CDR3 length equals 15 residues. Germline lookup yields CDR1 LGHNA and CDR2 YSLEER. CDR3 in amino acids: CASSQVLDRAYEQYF. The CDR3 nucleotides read TGCGCCAGCAGCCAAGTTCTGGACAGAGCCTACGAGCAGTACTTC.

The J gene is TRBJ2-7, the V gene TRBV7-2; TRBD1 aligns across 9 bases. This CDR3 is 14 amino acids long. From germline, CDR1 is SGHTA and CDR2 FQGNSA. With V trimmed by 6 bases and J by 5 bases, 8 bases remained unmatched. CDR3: CASSRDRASHEQYF. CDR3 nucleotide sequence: TGTGCCAGCAGTCGGGACAGGGCTTCCCACGAGCAGTACTTC.

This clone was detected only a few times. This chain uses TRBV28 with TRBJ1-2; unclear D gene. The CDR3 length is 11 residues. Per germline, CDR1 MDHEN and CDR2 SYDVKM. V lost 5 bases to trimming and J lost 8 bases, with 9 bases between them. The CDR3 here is CASSPLRGYTF. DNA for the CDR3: TGTGCCAGCAGTCCCCTGAGAGGCTACACCTTC.

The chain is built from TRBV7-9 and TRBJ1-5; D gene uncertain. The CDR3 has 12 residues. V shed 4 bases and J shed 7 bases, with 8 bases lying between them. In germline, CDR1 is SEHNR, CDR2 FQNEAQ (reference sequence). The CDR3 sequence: CASSYFSQPQHF. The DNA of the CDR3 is TGTGCCAGCAGCTATTTCTCCCAGCCCCAGCATTTT.

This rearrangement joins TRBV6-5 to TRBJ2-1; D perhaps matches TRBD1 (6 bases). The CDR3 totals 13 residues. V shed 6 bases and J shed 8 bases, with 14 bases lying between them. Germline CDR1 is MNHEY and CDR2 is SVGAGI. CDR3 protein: CASRDSLGHEQFF. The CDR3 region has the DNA TGTGCCAGCAGGGACAGCCTAGGCCATGAGCAGTTCTTC.

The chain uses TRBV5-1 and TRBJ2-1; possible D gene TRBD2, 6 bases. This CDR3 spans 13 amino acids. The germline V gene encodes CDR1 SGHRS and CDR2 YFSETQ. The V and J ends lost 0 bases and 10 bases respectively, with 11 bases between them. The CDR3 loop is CASSLVDGGEQFF. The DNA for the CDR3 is TGCGCCAGCAGCTTGGTGGACGGGGGAGAGCAGTTCTTC.

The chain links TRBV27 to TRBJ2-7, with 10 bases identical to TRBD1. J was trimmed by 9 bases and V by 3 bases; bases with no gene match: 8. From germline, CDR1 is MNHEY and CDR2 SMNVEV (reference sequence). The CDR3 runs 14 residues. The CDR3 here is CASSFRDRGLVQYF. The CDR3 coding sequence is TGTGCCAGCAGTTTCCGGGACAGGGGATTGGTGCAGTACTTC.

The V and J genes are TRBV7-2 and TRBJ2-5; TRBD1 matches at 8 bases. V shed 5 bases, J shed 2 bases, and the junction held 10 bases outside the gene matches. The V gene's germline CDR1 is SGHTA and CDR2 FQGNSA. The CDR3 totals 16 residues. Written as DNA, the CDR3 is TGTGCCAGCAGCACAAGACAGGGGTGGGGACAAGAGACCCAGTACTTC. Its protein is CASSTRQGWGQETQYF.

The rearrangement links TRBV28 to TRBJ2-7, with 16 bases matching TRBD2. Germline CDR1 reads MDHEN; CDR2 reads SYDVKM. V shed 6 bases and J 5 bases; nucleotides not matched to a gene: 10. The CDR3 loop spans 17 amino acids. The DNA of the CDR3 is TGTGCCAGCAGAGGGCGGACGGGACTAGCGGGAGGGGACGAGCAGTACTTC. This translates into CASRGRTGLAGGDEQYF.

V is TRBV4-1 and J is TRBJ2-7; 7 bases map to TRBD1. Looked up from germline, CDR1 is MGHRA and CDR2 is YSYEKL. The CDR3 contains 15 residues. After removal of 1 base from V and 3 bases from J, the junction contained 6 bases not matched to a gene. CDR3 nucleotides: TGCGCCAGCAGCCAAGGAACAGGGGCGGGCTACGAGCAGTACTTC. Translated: CASSQGTGAGYEQYF.

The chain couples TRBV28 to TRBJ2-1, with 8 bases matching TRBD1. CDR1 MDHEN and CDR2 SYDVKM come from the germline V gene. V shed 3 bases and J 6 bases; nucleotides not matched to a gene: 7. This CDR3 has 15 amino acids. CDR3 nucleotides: TGTGCCAGCAGTTTTTGGGGAACAGGGGGCAATGAGCAGTTCTTC. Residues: CASSFWGTGGNEQFF.

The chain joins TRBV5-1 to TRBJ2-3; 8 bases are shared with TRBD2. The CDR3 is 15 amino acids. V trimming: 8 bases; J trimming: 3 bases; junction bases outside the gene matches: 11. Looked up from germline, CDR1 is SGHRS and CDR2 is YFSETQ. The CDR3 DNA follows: TGCGCCAGTCAAGGACTAGCTAGTATTACAGATACGCAGTATTTT. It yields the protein CASQGLASITDTQYF.

CDR3 DNA: TGTGCCAGCAGCCTAGGGAGGAGGACCTACGAGCAGTACTTC. Translating it yields CASSLGRRTYEQYF. The rearrangement uses TRBV7-2 and TRBJ2-7, with D perhaps TRBD2 (6 bases). This CDR3 comprises 14 residues. Trimming cost V 5 bases and J 2 bases, with 13 bases left between them. CDR1 is SGHTA and CDR2 is FQGNSA in the germline V gene.

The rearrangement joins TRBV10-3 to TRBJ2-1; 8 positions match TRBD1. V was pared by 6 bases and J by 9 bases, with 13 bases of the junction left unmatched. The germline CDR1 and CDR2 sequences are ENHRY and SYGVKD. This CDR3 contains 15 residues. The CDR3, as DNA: TGTGCCATCAGCTCCCCGGGACAGGACGGTAGTGAGCAGTTCTTC. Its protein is CAISSPGQDGSEQFF.

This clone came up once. CDR3 in DNA: TGCGCCAGCAGTGCTCGGGGGGAGACCCAGTACTTC. It encodes CASSARGETQYF. The chain employs TRBV10-1 and TRBJ2-5; D perhaps matches TRBD2 (6 bases). Per germline, CDR1 WNHNN and CDR2 SYGVQD (reference sequence). V was pared by 4 bases and J by 5 bases, with 8 bases between. The length of the CDR3 is 12 residues.

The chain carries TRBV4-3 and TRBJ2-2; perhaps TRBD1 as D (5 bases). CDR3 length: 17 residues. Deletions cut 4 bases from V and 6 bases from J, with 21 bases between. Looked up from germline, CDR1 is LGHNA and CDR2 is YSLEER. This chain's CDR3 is CASSPLRVTASAGELFF. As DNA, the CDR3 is TGCGCCAGCAGCCCTCTCAGAGTGACAGCCAGCGCCGGGGAGCTGTTTTTT.

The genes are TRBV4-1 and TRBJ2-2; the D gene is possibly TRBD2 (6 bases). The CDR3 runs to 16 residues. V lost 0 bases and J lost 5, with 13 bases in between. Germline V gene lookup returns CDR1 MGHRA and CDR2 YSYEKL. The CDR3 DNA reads TGCGCCAGCAGCCAAGAACGCGGGATGAGGACCGGGGAGCTGTTTTTT. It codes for CASSQERGMRTGELFF.

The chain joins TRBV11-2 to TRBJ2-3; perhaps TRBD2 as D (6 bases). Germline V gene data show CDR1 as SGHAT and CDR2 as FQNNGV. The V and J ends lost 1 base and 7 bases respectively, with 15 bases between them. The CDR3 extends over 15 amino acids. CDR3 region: CASSLVRGRTHTQYF. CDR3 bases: TGTGCCAGCAGCTTAGTGCGGGGCCGAACTCATACGCAGTATTTT.

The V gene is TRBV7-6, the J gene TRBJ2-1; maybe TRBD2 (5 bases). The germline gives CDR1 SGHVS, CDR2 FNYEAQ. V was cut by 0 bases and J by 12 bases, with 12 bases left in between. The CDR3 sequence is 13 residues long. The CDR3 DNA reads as TGTGCCAGCAGCTTAGCAAACGAGGGCATGCAGTTCTTC. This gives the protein CASSLANEGMQFF. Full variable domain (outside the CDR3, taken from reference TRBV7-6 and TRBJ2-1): GAGVSQSPRYKVTKRGQDVALRCDPISGHVSLYWYRQALGQGPEFLTYFNYEAQQDKSGLPNDRFSAERPEGSISTLTIQRTEQRDSAMYRCASSLANEGMQFFGPGTRLTVL.

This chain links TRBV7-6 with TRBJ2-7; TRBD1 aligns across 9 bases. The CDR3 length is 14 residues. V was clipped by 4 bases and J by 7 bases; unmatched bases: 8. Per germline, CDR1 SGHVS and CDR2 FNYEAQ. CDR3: CASSYLGTGKEQYF. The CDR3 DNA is TGTGCCAGCAGCTACCTAGGGACAGGGAAGGAGCAGTACTTC. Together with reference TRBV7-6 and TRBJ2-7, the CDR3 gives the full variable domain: GAGVSQSPRYKVTKRGQDVALRCDPISGHVSLYWYRQALGQGPEFLTYFNYEAQQDKSGLPNDRFSAERPEGSISTLTIQRTEQRDSAMYRCASSYLGTGKEQYFGPGTRLTVT.

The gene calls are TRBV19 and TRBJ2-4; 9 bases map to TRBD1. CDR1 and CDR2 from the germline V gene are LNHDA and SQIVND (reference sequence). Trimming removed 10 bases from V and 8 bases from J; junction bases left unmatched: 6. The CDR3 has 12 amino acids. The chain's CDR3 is CATGTGLYIQYF. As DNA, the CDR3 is TGTGCCACCGGGACAGGGTTATACATTCAGTACTTC.

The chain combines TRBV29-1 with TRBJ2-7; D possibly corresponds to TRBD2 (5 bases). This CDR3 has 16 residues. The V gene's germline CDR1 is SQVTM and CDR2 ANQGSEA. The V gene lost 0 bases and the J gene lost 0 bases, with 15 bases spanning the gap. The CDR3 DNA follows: TGCAGCGTTGAAGATCGGGCCAGCGGCATCTCCTACGAGCAGTACTTC. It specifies CSVEDRASGISYEQYF.

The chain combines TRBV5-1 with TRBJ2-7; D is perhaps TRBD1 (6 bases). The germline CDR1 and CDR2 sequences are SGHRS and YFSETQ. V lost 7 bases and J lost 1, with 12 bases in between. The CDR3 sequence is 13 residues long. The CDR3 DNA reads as TGCGCCAGCGGCCGGGACAAGTCCTACGAGCAGTACTTC. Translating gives CASGRDKSYEQYF.

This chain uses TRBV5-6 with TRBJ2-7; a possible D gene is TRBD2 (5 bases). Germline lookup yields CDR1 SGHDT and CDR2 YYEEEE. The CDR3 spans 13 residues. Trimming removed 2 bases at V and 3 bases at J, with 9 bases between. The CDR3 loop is CASSFSGSYEQYF. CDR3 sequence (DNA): TGTGCCAGCAGCTTTAGTGGGAGCTACGAGCAGTACTTC.

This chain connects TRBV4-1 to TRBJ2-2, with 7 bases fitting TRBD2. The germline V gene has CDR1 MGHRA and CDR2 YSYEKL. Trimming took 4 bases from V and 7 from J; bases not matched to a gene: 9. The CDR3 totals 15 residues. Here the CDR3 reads CASSPEEGGIGELFF. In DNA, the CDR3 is TGCGCCAGCAGCCCTGAGGAGGGAGGGATCGGGGAGCTGTTTTTT.

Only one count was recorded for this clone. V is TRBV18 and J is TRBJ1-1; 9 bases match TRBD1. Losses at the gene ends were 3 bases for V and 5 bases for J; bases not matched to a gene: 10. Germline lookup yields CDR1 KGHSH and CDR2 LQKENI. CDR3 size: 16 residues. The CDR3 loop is CASSPGQGGGETEAFF. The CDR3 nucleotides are TGTGCCAGCTCACCGGGACAGGGAGGGGGTGAAACTGAAGCTTTCTTT.

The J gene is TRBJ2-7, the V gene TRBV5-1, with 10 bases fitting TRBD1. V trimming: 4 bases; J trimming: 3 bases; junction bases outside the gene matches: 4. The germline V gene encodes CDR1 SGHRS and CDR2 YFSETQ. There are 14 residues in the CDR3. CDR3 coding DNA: TGCGCCAGCAGCGCGGGACAGGGGAACTACGAGCAGTACTTC. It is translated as CASSAGQGNYEQYF.

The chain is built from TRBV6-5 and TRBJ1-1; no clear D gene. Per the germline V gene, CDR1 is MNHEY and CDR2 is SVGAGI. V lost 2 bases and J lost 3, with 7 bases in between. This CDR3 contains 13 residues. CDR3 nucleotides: TGTGCCAGCAGTTACAGAGTCCACACTGAAGCTTTCTTT. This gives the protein CASSYRVHTEAFF.

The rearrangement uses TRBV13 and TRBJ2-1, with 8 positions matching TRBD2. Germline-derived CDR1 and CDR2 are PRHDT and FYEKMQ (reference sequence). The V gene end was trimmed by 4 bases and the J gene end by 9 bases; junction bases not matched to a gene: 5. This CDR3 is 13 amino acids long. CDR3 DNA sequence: TGTGCCAGCAGCTGGACTAGCTTCGTTGAGCAGTTCTTC. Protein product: CASSWTSFVEQFF.

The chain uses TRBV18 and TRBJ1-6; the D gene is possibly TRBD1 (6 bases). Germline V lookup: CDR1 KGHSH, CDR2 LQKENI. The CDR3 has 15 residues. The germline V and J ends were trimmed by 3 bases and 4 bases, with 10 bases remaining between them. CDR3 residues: CASSPRDTYNSPLHF. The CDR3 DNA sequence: TGTGCCAGCTCACCCAGGGACACTTATAATTCACCCCTCCACTTT.

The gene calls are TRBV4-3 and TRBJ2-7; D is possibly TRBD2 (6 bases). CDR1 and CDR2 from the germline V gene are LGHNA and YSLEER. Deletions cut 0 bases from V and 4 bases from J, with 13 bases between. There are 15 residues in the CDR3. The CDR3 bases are TGCGCCAGCAGCCAAGAACTAGTGGGGGGTTACGAGCAGTACTTC. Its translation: CASSQELVGGYEQYF.

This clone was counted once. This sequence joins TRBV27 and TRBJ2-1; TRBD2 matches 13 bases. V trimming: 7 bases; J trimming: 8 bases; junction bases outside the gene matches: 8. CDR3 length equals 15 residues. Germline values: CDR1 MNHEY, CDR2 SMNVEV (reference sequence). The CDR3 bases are TGTGCCAGCACCGTCGGACTAGCGGGAGCAGATGAGCAGTTCTTC. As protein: CASTVGLAGADEQFF.